A selection of T cell receptor beta chains follows, all from one sample in a study of OX40 agonist ivuxolimab in advanced cancers. Clones were read by immunoSEQ multiplex PCR, and TCRdb kept only the in-frame ones, dropping some. This table holds under 15,000 clones, over 60% found once. The sample consisted of CD4+ or CD8+ T cells sorted from blood, taken in a trial of the OX40 agonist ivuxolimab. The receptors shown here come from an adult with an advanced solid tumor such as melanoma, head and neck, liver or kidney cancer. Each CDR3 is given with its conserved first and last residue. A D gene is named only where the DNA matches it firmly. Some rows mark clone size as missing; the rest say once, few, many or name a class of expanded clone.

j_call: TRBJ2-1
clone_size: .
v_call: TRBV4-2
d_call: .
cdr3_aa: CASSQVTFNEQFF

j_call: TRBJ1-1
clone_size: .
v_call: TRBV4-1
d_call: TRBD1
cdr3_aa: CASSQQGGGSFMNTEAFF

j_call: TRBJ2-7
clone_size: .
v_call: TRBV18
d_call: .
cdr3_aa: CASSLTDSTTYEQYF

j_call: TRBJ1-5
clone_size: medium-sized
v_call: TRBV27
d_call: .
cdr3_aa: CASSLKAGNQPQHF

j_call: TRBJ2-4
clone_size: .
v_call: TRBV7-9
d_call: TRBD1
cdr3_aa: CASSLRQGPSDIQYF

j_call: TRBJ2-7
clone_size: .
v_call: TRBV27
d_call: TRBD1
cdr3_aa: CASGKQGNYEQYF

j_call: TRBJ1-2
clone_size: .
v_call: TRBV27
d_call: TRBD1
cdr3_aa: CASSLFGGAGQQGYTF

j_call: TRBJ1-5
clone_size: .
v_call: TRBV28
d_call: .
cdr3_aa: CASSSAGRNQPQHF

j_call: TRBJ2-7
clone_size: .
v_call: TRBV27
d_call: .
cdr3_aa: CASSLQGPHEQYF

j_call: TRBJ2-5
clone_size: .
v_call: TRBV4-2
d_call: TRBD2
cdr3_aa: CASSQAAGAQETQYF

j_call: TRBJ2-1
clone_size: .
v_call: TRBV28
d_call: .
cdr3_aa: CASTPGAGEQFF

j_call: TRBJ2-1
clone_size: .
v_call: TRBV5-4
d_call: .
cdr3_aa: CASSLRFGYYNEQFF

j_call: TRBJ1-5
clone_size: .
v_call: TRBV6-1
d_call: TRBD1
cdr3_aa: CASGDRGNQPQHF

j_call: TRBJ2-1
clone_size: few
v_call: TRBV7-3
d_call: TRBD1
cdr3_aa: CASSSTGSRFNEQFF

j_call: TRBJ1-6
clone_size: .
v_call: TRBV27
d_call: .
cdr3_aa: CASSLGGQYSPLHF

j_call: TRBJ1-5
clone_size: .
v_call: TRBV15
d_call: .
cdr3_aa: CATGSLYNQPQHF

j_call: TRBJ1-4
clone_size: .
v_call: TRBV4-1
d_call: .
cdr3_aa: CASSLRTSTNEKLFF

j_call: TRBJ2-1
clone_size: .
v_call: TRBV11-3
d_call: TRBD2
cdr3_aa: CASSLGQLAEQFF

j_call: TRBJ2-7
clone_size: few
v_call: TRBV4-2
d_call: TRBD2
cdr3_aa: CASSQVVRGGSYEQYF

j_call: TRBJ2-7
clone_size: .
v_call: TRBV19
d_call: TRBD2
cdr3_aa: CASSMGLFYEQYF

j_call: TRBJ1-1
clone_size: few
v_call: TRBV6-5
d_call: .
cdr3_aa: CASSYGEGTEAFF

j_call: TRBJ1-5
clone_size: .
v_call: TRBV21-1
d_call: .
cdr3_aa: CASSPPTGSEPQHF

j_call: TRBJ2-7
clone_size: .
v_call: TRBV7-9
d_call: TRBD2
cdr3_aa: CASSPRTSGAYEQYF

j_call: TRBJ1-1
clone_size: .
v_call: TRBV7-9
d_call: .
cdr3_aa: CASSPPGGRGTEAFF

j_call: TRBJ1-1
clone_size: .
v_call: TRBV5-4
d_call: .
cdr3_aa: CASSSRGGGRDTEAFF

j_call: TRBJ2-5
clone_size: .
v_call: TRBV7-8
d_call: TRBD2
cdr3_aa: CASSFRPGLAEQETQYF

j_call: TRBJ1-2
clone_size: few
v_call: TRBV6-5
d_call: .
cdr3_aa: CASSAYPQPLDGYTF

j_call: TRBJ2-7
clone_size: once
v_call: TRBV4-1
d_call: .
cdr3_aa: CASSQDLGSRTYEQYF

j_call: TRBJ2-1
clone_size: .
v_call: TRBV27
d_call: TRBD1
cdr3_aa: CASSLPRTGRDEQFF

j_call: TRBJ1-2
clone_size: .
v_call: TRBV6-1
d_call: TRBD1
cdr3_aa: CASSVPGTGYGYTF

j_call: TRBJ2-7
clone_size: .
v_call: TRBV4-2
d_call: .
cdr3_aa: CASSQVITGVVSDEQYF

j_call: TRBJ2-1
clone_size: .
v_call: TRBV10-3
d_call: .
cdr3_aa: CAITPEFGSYNEQFF

j_call: TRBJ2-7
clone_size: .
v_call: TRBV7-9
d_call: .
cdr3_aa: CASSPGQGPSYEQYF

j_call: TRBJ2-3
clone_size: few
v_call: TRBV19
d_call: .
cdr3_aa: CATDHNTQYF

j_call: TRBJ2-7
clone_size: .
v_call: TRBV2
d_call: TRBD1
cdr3_aa: CASNGDSSVYEQYF

j_call: TRBJ2-7
clone_size: .
v_call: TRBV7-9
d_call: .
cdr3_aa: CASSLEEYEQYF

j_call: TRBJ2-7
clone_size: .
v_call: TRBV2
d_call: TRBD2
cdr3_aa: CASSDLGEGSSYEQYF

j_call: TRBJ2-2
clone_size: .
v_call: TRBV27
d_call: .
cdr3_aa: CASSLTQLNTGELFF

j_call: TRBJ1-6
clone_size: few
v_call: TRBV19
d_call: TRBD1
cdr3_aa: CASSERTWTGDKVPLHF

j_call: TRBJ1-2
clone_size: .
v_call: TRBV6-6
d_call: .
cdr3_aa: CASSYTLTGLYGYTF

j_call: TRBJ2-1
clone_size: .
v_call: TRBV30
d_call: .
cdr3_aa: CAWSENNEQFF

j_call: TRBJ1-3
clone_size: .
v_call: TRBV2
d_call: .
cdr3_aa: CASEGRYSGNTIYF

j_call: TRBJ2-1
clone_size: .
v_call: TRBV11-2
d_call: .
cdr3_aa: CASSLGVIDEQFF